Listed below are T cell receptor beta chains from one sample, sequenced in a study of somatic mutations in cytotoxic T cells in rheumatoid arthritis. Assay: immunoSEQ multiplex PCR; the TCRdb copy retains only in-frame clones and omits some. Found here are 18,000 or so clones, around 67% of them singletons; the top ten hold roughly 23%. Source material: CD8+ T cells sorted from blood. All receptors come from a woman aged 55-69 years in good health. The CDR3 runs from the conserved cysteine through the conserved F or W. D genes are given only for firm matches. The size field is filled for only some rows; it gives once, few, many or a size class.

D: .
V: TRBV6-6
J: TRBJ2-7
size: .
CDR3: CASSYSGGVSSYEQYF
DNA: TGTGCCAGCAGTTACTCCGGGGGAGTGAGCTCCTACGAGCAGTACTTC

D: .
V: TRBV28
J: TRBJ1-2
size: .
CDR3: CASSLFPMTRNYGYTF
DNA: TGTGCCAGCAGTTTATTCCCCATGACAAGAAACTATGGCTACACCTTC

D: .
V: TRBV7-9
J: TRBJ2-7
size: .
CDR3: CASSAVTAISYEQYF
DNA: TGTGCCAGCAGCGCCGTGACAGCGATCTCCTACGAGCAGTACTTC

D: .
V: TRBV13
J: TRBJ2-3
size: .
CDR3: CASSHRSDTQYF
DNA: TGTGCCAGCAGCCACAGGTCAGATACGCAGTATTTT

D: TRBD1
V: TRBV27
J: TRBJ1-2
size: .
CDR3: CASRGQGNGRYGYTF
DNA: TGTGCCAGCAGGGGACAGGGAAATGGACGGTATGGCTACACCTTC

D: TRBD2
V: TRBV9
J: TRBJ2-3
size: .
CDR3: CASSGRAGGKDTQYF
DNA: TGTGCCAGCAGCGGGCGAGCGGGAGGTAAAGATACGCAGTATTTT

D: .
V: TRBV11-2
J: TRBJ2-5
size: .
CDR3: CASSTRQDQETQYF
DNA: TGTGCCAGCAGCACACGACAGGACCAAGAGACCCAGTACTTC

D: TRBD1
V: TRBV5-6
J: TRBJ1-2
size: .
CDR3: CASSPVPGQGTRNGYTF
DNA: TGTGCCAGCAGCCCGGTCCCGGGACAGGGGACGAGGAACGGCTACACCTTC

D: .
V: TRBV5-1
J: TRBJ1-2
size: .
CDR3: CASRGTNNYGYTF
DNA: TGCGCCAGCAGGGGGACCAACAACTATGGCTACACCTTC

D: .
V: TRBV5-4
J: TRBJ1-1
size: .
CDR3: CASSLVPGWDAFF
DNA: TGTGCCAGCAGCTTGGTTCCAGGCTGGGACGCTTTCTTT

D: .
V: TRBV13
J: TRBJ2-7
size: .
CDR3: CASSYDRSGTYEQYF
DNA: TGTGCCAGCAGCTACGACAGATCGGGCACCTACGAGCAGTACTTC

D: TRBD1
V: TRBV5-6
J: TRBJ1-1
size: .
CDR3: CASSINAQGAFTEAFF
DNA: TGTGCCAGCAGCATCAACGCTCAGGGGGCGTTCACTGAAGCTTTCTTT

D: .
V: TRBV5-1
J: TRBJ1-1
size: .
CDR3: CASSKRDRPTEAFF
DNA: TGCGCCAGCAGCAAGCGGGACCGCCCCACTGAAGCTTTCTTT

D: TRBD1
V: TRBV28
J: TRBJ2-3
size: .
CDR3: CASRQGTYTDTQYF
DNA: TGTGCCAGCAGACAGGGGACGTACACAGATACGCAGTATTTT

D: TRBD2
V: TRBV6-1
J: TRBJ2-7
size: .
CDR3: CASRLAGDEQYF
DNA: TGTGCCAGCAGGCTAGCGGGGGACGAGCAGTACTTC

D: TRBD2
V: TRBV4-1
J: TRBJ2-1
size: .
CDR3: CASSQEGGLAGHEQFF
DNA: TGCGCCAGCAGCCAAGAAGGCGGACTAGCGGGACATGAGCAGTTCTTC

D: .
V: TRBV5-8
J: TRBJ2-5
size: .
CDR3: CASSLAVGRVSETQYF
DNA: TGTGCCAGCAGCTTGGCCGTGGGCAGGGTGTCAGAGACCCAGTACTTC

D: TRBD1
V: TRBV25-1
J: TRBJ2-3
size: .
CDR3: CASSGTGDTDTQYF
DNA: TGTGCCAGCAGTGGGACAGGGGACACAGATACGCAGTATTTT

D: TRBD2
V: TRBV2
J: TRBJ2-7
size: .
CDR3: CASSDRAGGSYEQYF
DNA: TGTGCCAGCAGTGATCGGGCGGGGGGGTCCTACGAGCAGTACTTC

D: TRBD2
V: TRBV29-1
J: TRBJ2-7
size: .
CDR3: CSVDRGGLAGPGEQYF
DNA: TGCAGCGTTGACAGGGGGGGACTAGCGGGACCCGGGGAGCAGTACTTC

D: TRBD1
V: TRBV27
J: TRBJ2-5
size: once
CDR3: CASSSGTGPVGTQYF
DNA: TGTGCCAGCAGTTCCGGGACAGGGCCCGTGGGGACCCAGTACTTC

D: .
V: TRBV18
J: TRBJ2-3
size: .
CDR3: CASFSPGADTQYF
DNA: TGTGCCAGCTTCTCCCCCGGCGCGGATACGCAGTATTTT

D: .
V: TRBV9
J: TRBJ1-1
size: .
CDR3: CASSEGRRNTEAFF
DNA: TGTGCCAGCAGCGAGGGCAGAAGGAACACTGAAGCTTTCTTT

D: TRBD2
V: TRBV11-3
J: TRBJ2-2
size: once
CDR3: CASSEVVAGANTGELFF
DNA: TGTGCCAGCAGCGAAGTCGTAGCGGGGGCGAACACCGGGGAGCTGTTTTTT

D: .
V: TRBV4-1
J: TRBJ1-1
size: .
CDR3: CASSQGLLFEAFF
DNA: TGCGCCAGCAGCCAAGGTTTATTGTTCGAAGCTTTCTTT

D: .
V: TRBV7-8
J: TRBJ1-2
size: .
CDR3: CASSLNSNYGYTF
DNA: TGTGCCAGCAGCTTAAACAGTAACTATGGCTACACCTTC

D: .
V: TRBV5-1
J: TRBJ1-5
size: .
CDR3: CASSKERNQPQHF
DNA: TGCGCCAGCAGCAAGGAACGCAATCAGCCCCAGCATTTT

D: .
V: TRBV29-1
J: TRBJ2-7
size: .
CDR3: CSARDGSSYEQYF
DNA: TGCAGCGCCAGGGACGGCTCCTCCTACGAGCAGTACTTC

D: TRBD1
V: TRBV27
J: TRBJ1-1
size: .
CDR3: CASSLGTGMNTEAFF
DNA: TGTGCCAGCAGTCTGGGGACAGGGATGAACACTGAAGCTTTCTTT

D: .
V: TRBV4-1
J: TRBJ1-2
size: once
CDR3: CASSLLGGTGVNYGYTF
DNA: TGCGCCAGCAGCTTACTAGGGGGGACCGGGGTCAACTATGGCTACACCTTC

D: TRBD1
V: TRBV5-6
J: TRBJ1-5
size: few
CDR3: CASSLTGGYNQPQHF
DNA: TGTGCCAGCAGCCTGACAGGGGGCTATAATCAGCCCCAGCATTTT

D: TRBD1
V: TRBV7-6
J: TRBJ2-3
size: .
CDR3: CASSYRGEDTQYF
DNA: TGTGCCAGCAGCTACAGGGGAGAGGATACGCAGTATTTT

D: .
V: TRBV6-5
J: TRBJ1-1
size: .
CDR3: CATSGGLTEAFF
DNA: TGTGCCACCTCCGGAGGGCTCACTGAAGCTTTCTTT

D: .
V: TRBV9
J: TRBJ1-2
size: .
CDR3: CASSVSGRGNYGYTF
DNA: TGTGCCAGCAGCGTATCGGGAAGGGGGAACTATGGCTACACCTTC

D: .
V: TRBV19
J: TRBJ1-2
size: .
CDR3: CASRTILGQGLDPNYGYTF
DNA: TGTGCCAGTAGAACGATCCTTGGGCAGGGGCTAGACCCTAACTATGGCTACACCTTC

D: .
V: TRBV5-6
J: TRBJ2-1
size: .
CDR3: CASSLGSGEQFF
DNA: TGTGCCAGCAGCTTGGGGTCGGGGGAGCAGTTCTTC

D: TRBD1
V: TRBV19
J: TRBJ2-7
size: .
CDR3: CASRAGTGGSDEQYF
DNA: TGTGCCAGTAGAGCCGGGACAGGGGGTTCTGACGAGCAGTACTTC

D: TRBD2
V: TRBV7-6
J: TRBJ2-1
size: .
CDR3: CASSSRLAGDSNEQFF
DNA: TGTGCCAGCAGCTCGCGACTAGCGGGAGACTCCAATGAGCAGTTCTTC

D: TRBD1
V: TRBV28
J: TRBJ1-5
size: .
CDR3: CASSSPGQVRQPQHF
DNA: TGTGCCAGCAGTTCGCCGGGACAGGTCCGGCAGCCCCAGCATTTT

D: .
V: TRBV6-5
J: TRBJ1-5
size: .
CDR3: CASSYRSNQPQHF
DNA: TGTGCCAGCAGTTACCGGAGCAATCAGCCCCAGCATTTT

D: .
V: TRBV7-6
J: TRBJ2-7
size: .
CDR3: CASSSWGASYEQYF
DNA: TGTGCCAGCAGCTCTTGGGGGGCCTCCTACGAGCAGTACTTC

D: .
V: TRBV19
J: TRBJ2-1
size: few
CDR3: CASSIGGDYNEQFF
DNA: TGTGCCAGTAGTATAGGGGGGGACTACAATGAGCAGTTCTTC